Presented here are 22 T cell receptor beta chains from one specimen sequenced in a study of cytomegalovirus exposure and HLA in healthy donors. Both 60 Vbeta primers and 13 Jbeta primers went into the PCR. The protocol was immunoSEQ multiplex PCR, while the TCRdb copy is restricted to in-frame clones and leaves out a portion. Here the sample spans over 100,000 clones, approximately 74% being singletons. Specimen: PBMCs. These receptors were taken from a male donor in good health and CMV-seronegative.

This chain connects TRBV5-6 to TRBJ2-3; the match to TRBD1 covers 11 bases. CDR1 is SGHDT, CDR2 YYEEEE, per germline. The CDR3 has 16 amino acids. V was pared by 0 bases and J by 3 bases, with 3 bases of the junction left unmatched. CDR3 protein: CASSLGDRGWTDTQYF. DNA of the CDR3: TGTGCCAGCAGCTTGGGGGACAGGGGGTGGACAGATACGCAGTATTTT. Using reference TRBV5-6 and TRBJ2-3 for the parts outside the CDR3, the full variable domain is DAGVTQSPTHLIKTRGQQVTLRCSPKSGHDTVSWYQQALGQGPQFIFQYYEEEERQRGNFPDRFSGHQFPNYSSELNVNALLLGDSALYLCASSLGDRGWTDTQYFGPGTRLTVL.

This sequence joins TRBV6-5 and TRBJ2-1, with D possibly being TRBD1 (5 bases). Germline CDR1 is MNHEY and CDR2 is SVGAGI. There are 12 residues in the CDR3. V was shortened by 5 bases and J by 9 bases, with 11 bases between the two germline ends. This CDR3 reads CASSPDRLEQFF. The CDR3 DNA sequence: TGTGCCAGCAGTCCTGACAGACTTGAGCAGTTCTTC.

The rearrangement links TRBV27 to TRBJ2-1, with TRBD2 identical over 9 bases. V gave up 5 bases and J gave up 9 bases; unmatched junction bases: 11. Per the germline V gene, CDR1 is MNHEY and CDR2 is SMNVEV (reference sequence). The CDR3 covers 15 residues. The CDR3 reads CASSPVPSGVGEQFF. The CDR3, as DNA: TGTGCCAGCAGTCCGGTGCCTAGCGGGGTTGGTGAGCAGTTCTTC.

The chain has TRBV5-4 and TRBJ1-1; 8 bases agree with TRBD1. With V trimmed by 2 bases and J by 0 bases, 0 bases remained unmatched. The CDR3 runs 14 residues. The germline V gene encodes CDR1 SGHNT and CDR2 YYREEE (reference sequence). Here the CDR3 DNA reads TGTGCCAGCAGCTTACAGGGGGTGAACACTGAAGCTTTCTTT. Amino acid sequence: CASSLQGVNTEAFF.

This clone has more than one count but fewer than ten. This chain joins TRBV30 and TRBJ1-6; 7 bases fit TRBD1. CDR1 and CDR2 (germline): GTSNPN, SVGIG (reference sequence). The J segment lost 7 bases and the V segment lost 3 bases, leaving 12 bases of the junction unmatched. The CDR3 has 16 amino acids. The CDR3 DNA is TGTGCCTGGAGGGCTTACGCGGACAGGCCGAATTCACCCCTCCACTTT. Amino acid sequence: CAWRAYADRPNSPLHF. Looking up the rest from reference TRBV30 and TRBJ1-6 gives the full variable domain: SQTIHQWPATLVQPVGSPLSLECTVEGTSNPNLYWYRQAAGRGLQLLFYSVGIGQISSEVPQNLSASRPQDRQFILSSKKLLLSDSGFYLCAWRAYADRPNSPLHFGNGTRLTVT.

This chain joins TRBV7-2 and TRBJ2-1; 7 bases fit TRBD2. J was trimmed by 7 bases and V by 7 bases; bases with no gene match: 10. Germline V gene sequence: CDR1 SGHTA, CDR2 FQGNSA. The CDR3 is 14 residues long. CDR3 nucleotide sequence: TGTGCCAGCACCGGGACTACCCCCTGGAATGAGCAGTTCTTC. This translates into CASTGTTPWNEQFF.

The gene calls are TRBV18 and TRBJ2-4; 7 bases match TRBD1. V trimming: 2 bases; J trimming: 0 bases; junction bases outside the gene matches: 4. CDR3 size: 16 residues. CDR1 KGHSH and CDR2 LQKENI come from the germline V gene. The CDR3: CASSPIQGVAKNIQYF. CDR3 DNA sequence: TGTGCCAGCTCACCAATCCAGGGGGTAGCCAAAAACATTCAGTACTTC.

The chain recombines TRBV4-2 with TRBJ2-3; 14 bases align to TRBD2. The germline V gene has CDR1 LGHNA and CDR2 YNFKEQ. With V trimmed by 1 base and J by 5 bases, 5 bases remained unmatched. The CDR3 contains 17 residues. CDR3 sequence reads: CASSQAGTSGGKDTQYF. The CDR3 nucleotides read TGTGCCAGCAGCCAAGCCGGGACTAGCGGGGGTAAAGATACGCAGTATTTT.

The chain links TRBV6-1 to TRBJ1-1, with TRBD1 as a possible D gene (6 bases). The CDR3 has 18 amino acids. The germline V gene encodes CDR1 MNHNS and CDR2 SASEGT. The V end lost 0 bases, the J end lost 1 base, and 18 bases lay between the germline ends. CDR3 loop: CASSEARGGGWGNTEAFF. The CDR3 nucleotides are TGTGCCAGCAGTGAAGCGAGAGGGGGGGGCTGGGGGAACACTGAAGCTTTCTTT.

This rearrangement joins TRBV2 to TRBJ1-6; possible D gene TRBD1, 5 bases. Germline V gives CDR1 SNHLY, CDR2 FYNNEI. This CDR3 contains 14 residues. V was cut by 2 bases and J by 13 bases, with 15 bases left in between. The CDR3 is CASSELQGLSPLHF. The DNA of the CDR3 is TGTGCCAGCAGTGAACTGCAGGGCCTGTCGCCCCTCCACTTT. The variable domain in full, completed from reference TRBV2 and TRBJ1-6, reads EPEVTQTPSHQVTQMGQEVILRCVPISNHLYFYWYRQILGQKVEFLVSFYNNEISEKSEIFDDQFSVERPDGSNFTLKIRSTKLEDSAMYFCASSELQGLSPLHFGNGTRLTVT.

The chain employs TRBV10-3 and TRBJ2-1; 7 bases agree with TRBD2. V gave up 8 bases and J gave up 0 bases; unmatched junction bases: 4. The CDR3 spans 14 residues. CDR1 and CDR2 from the germline V gene are ENHRY and SYGVKD. As DNA, the CDR3 is TGTGCCATCGGGGGGGGAAGCTCCTACAATGAGCAGTTCTTC. Protein: CAIGGGSSYNEQFF.

This rearrangement joins TRBV7-8 to TRBJ2-5, with 11 nucleotides matching TRBD1. The J call is uncertain, as TRBJ2-7 better fits the DNA end. The V gene's germline CDR1 is SGHVS and CDR2 FQNEAQ. This CDR3 contains 15 residues. CDR3 sequence (DNA): TGTGCCAGCAGCTTGACCGGGACAGGGGGCTACGAGCAGTACTTC. Residues: CASSLTGTGGYEQYF.

This clone was observed once. The chain employs TRBV5-5 and TRBJ2-7; 7 nucleotides match TRBD1. V shed 3 bases, J shed 4 bases, and the junction held 4 bases outside the gene matches. CDR3 length: 13 residues. Per germline, CDR1 SGHKS and CDR2 YYEKEE (reference sequence). The CDR3 sequence is CASSWTGEYEQYF. In nucleotides, the CDR3 is TGTGCCAGCAGCTGGACAGGCGAATACGAGCAGTACTTC.

The chain carries TRBV11-1 and TRBJ2-7; the match to TRBD2 covers 7 bases. The J segment lost 3 bases and the V segment lost 2 bases, leaving 10 bases of the junction unmatched. The CDR3 has 16 amino acids. From germline, CDR1 is SGHAT and CDR2 FQDESV (reference sequence). As DNA, the CDR3 is TGTGCCAGCAGCTTATTGGGGGGGACGGCACTCTACGAGCAGTACTTC. It translates to CASSLLGGTALYEQYF.

This clone was detected only a few times. The rearrangement uses TRBV19 and TRBJ2-1; a possible D gene is TRBD2 (6 bases). Trimming took 4 bases from V and 4 from J, leaving 11 bases between them. Germline CDR1 is LNHDA and CDR2 is SQIVND (reference sequence). The length of the CDR3 is 14 residues. The CDR3 region has the DNA TGTGCCAGTAGTAAGGGCGGGGCTTACAATGAGCAGTTCTTC. Translation gives CASSKGGAYNEQFF.

CDR3 loop: CASSSPTRQGNTIYF. The CDR3 DNA follows: TGTGCCAGCAGTTCCCCAACCCGACAAGGAAACACCATATATTTT. J is TRBJ1-3 and V is TRBV6-6; D is unresolved. In germline, CDR1 is MNHNY, CDR2 SVGAGI (reference sequence). The CDR3 covers 15 residues. V lost 4 bases, J lost 4 bases, and 14 bases lay in between.

CDR3 in amino acids: CSVTSGSTDTQYF. CDR3 sequence (DNA): TGCAGCGTGACTAGCGGGAGCACAGATACGCAGTATTTT. The gene calls are TRBV29-1 and TRBJ2-3, with 10 bases identical to TRBD2. J was trimmed by 0 bases and V by 6 bases; bases with no gene match: 0. Germline V gene sequence: CDR1 SQVTM, CDR2 ANQGSEA. The CDR3 is 13 residues long.

This clone was seen only once. This chain uses TRBV28 with TRBJ2-3; TRBD2 might be the D (7 bases). Trimming left V 6 bases short and J 0 bases short, with 19 bases between. The germline V gene has CDR1 MDHEN and CDR2 SYDVKM. The CDR3 extends over 17 amino acids. In DNA form, the CDR3 reads TGTGCCAGCAGGGTAGGGGGGAGGGCCTCTAGCACAGATACGCAGTATTTT. Translation: CASRVGGRASSTDTQYF.

The V and J genes are TRBV27 and TRBJ2-3, with 7 nucleotides matching TRBD2. Looked up from germline, CDR1 is MNHEY and CDR2 is SMNVEV (reference sequence). CDR3 length: 16 residues. After removal of 6 bases from V and 2 bases from J, the junction contained 11 bases not matched to a gene. In DNA form, the CDR3 reads TGTGCCAGCAGCTGGTCGGGGGAGGGGATCACAGATACGCAGTATTTT. It yields the protein CASSWSGEGITDTQYF.

The chain carries TRBV5-1 and TRBJ1-2; TRBD1 is a possible D gene (6 bases). The length of the CDR3 is 14 residues. Trimming left V 4 bases short and J 4 bases short, with 14 bases between. CDR1 is SGHRS, CDR2 YFSETQ, per germline. The DNA of the CDR3 is TGCGCCAGCAGCCCCGCGGGGGCTGGCTATGGCTACACCTTC. This gives the protein CASSPAGAGYGYTF.

CDR3 nucleotides: TGTGCCAGCAGCCTCCGCCTCAGGGGGCGCCCCGGGGAGCTGTTTTTT. Translated, it gives CASSLRLRGRPGELFF. This rearrangement joins TRBV5-8 to TRBJ2-2; 8 bases map to TRBD1. Germline V lookup: CDR1 SGHTS, CDR2 YDEGEE. The J segment lost 6 bases and the V segment lost 4 bases, leaving 11 bases of the junction unmatched. The CDR3 loop spans 16 amino acids.

This clone was seen a single time. The rearrangement uses TRBV6-1 and TRBJ2-7; D remains unclear. The germline V gene encodes CDR1 MNHNS and CDR2 SASEGT. The CDR3 sequence is 12 residues long. The V gene lost 4 bases and the J gene lost 4 bases, with 8 bases spanning the gap. CDR3 sequence (DNA): TGTGCCAGCAGTGCCTTTAATTACGAGCAGTACTTC. Its protein product is CASSAFNYEQYF.